Below are 7 T cell receptor beta chains sequenced from a single sample in a study of glioma-infiltrating T cells. Using RNA template, CDR3s of TCR alpha and beta were amplified with iRepertoire arm-PCR. TCRdb re-called the multiplex PCR reads through MiXCR, storing one row per CDR3 protein. The data show around 350,000 distinct CDR3 sequences, around 45% seen once. Input material: glioma tissue, nonneoplastic brain tissue, or PBMCs (not recorded which). Receptors originate from a human donor with low-grade glioma or glioblastoma, undergoing nonglioma brain surgery, or in good health (not recorded which).

This clonotype has more than one count but fewer than ten. The chain uses TRBV27 and TRBJ2-2; 8 bases match TRBD1. The V and J ends lost 3 bases and 3 bases, in that order; junction bases with no gene match: 6. Germline CDR1 MNHEY, CDR2 SMNVEV (reference sequence). The CDR3 runs 16 residues. The CDR3 is CASSLGQGADTGELFF. For the CDR3, the DNA is TGTGCCAGCAGTTTGGGGCAGGGGGCTGACACCGGGGAGCTGTTTTTT.

About this clonotype itself: Its ends do not fully match the called genes, so a read error is possible. J is TRBJ1-5 and V is TRBV6-2 or TRBV6-3; D is unresolved. CDR1 and CDR2 (germline): MNHEY, SVGEGT. The CDR3 sequence is 15 residues long. Here the CDR3 DNA reads TGTGCCAGCAGCCTGGAAGCGAGGCCGAATCAGCCCCAGAATTTT. Translated, it gives CASSLEARPNQPQNF.

Details on this clonotype: The conserved phenylalanine or tryptophan normally closing the CDR3 is absent here, so this likely arose from a read error. The CDR3 DNA reads as TGTGCCAGCAGCTTGGCTTACCAAGAGACCCAGTACTTA. Amino acid sequence: CASSLAYQETQYL. V and J are TRBV5-4 and TRBJ2-5; D is unclear. This CDR3 is built from 13 residues. Germline CDR1 is SGHNT and CDR2 is YYREEE (reference sequence). V was clipped by 0 bases and J by 0 bases, with 3 bases between them.

The rearrangement links TRBV29-1 to TRBJ2-1; 8 nucleotides line up with TRBD2. The CDR3 runs 14 residues. The junction had 7 bases not matched to a gene; V was cut back by 6 bases and J by 3 bases. Per the germline V gene, CDR1 is SQVTM and CDR2 is ANQGSEA. The CDR3 reads CSVDTSGVYNEQFF. CDR3 DNA: TGCAGCGTAGATACTAGCGGAGTCTACAATGAGCAGTTCTTC.

About this clonotype itself: A much bigger clone sits one base away, suggesting this may be a read error. The V and J genes are TRBV20-1 and TRBJ2-7; no clear D gene. Trimming cost V 3 bases and J 9 bases, with 15 bases left between them. Per the germline V gene, CDR1 is DFQATT and CDR2 is SNEGSKA (reference sequence). This CDR3 has 12 residues. The CDR3 region has the DNA TGCAGTGCTAGGGTCAGCCTCGCTGGGCAGTACTTC. Residues: CSARVSLAGQYF.

As to this clonotype: A read error may explain this, as a much larger clone is one base away. V usage is TRBV7-2 and J usage is TRBJ2-3; D could derive from TRBD1 or TRBD2 (5 bases each). The CDR3 is 16 amino acids. The germline CDR1 and CDR2 sequences are SGHTA and FQGNSA. As DNA, the CDR3 is TGTGCCATCAGCCCCCTGGGGGACGGGAACGGAAATACGCAGTATTTT. Protein: CAISPLGDGNGNTQYF.

Points on this clonotype: A much more abundant neighbour one base away suggests this may be a read error. CDR3 protein: CASSHRDGKKTQYF. CDR3 bases: TGTGCCAGCAGCCACCGGGACGGAAAAAAGACCCAGTACTTC. This chain connects TRBV7-2 to TRBJ2-5, with D perhaps being TRBD1 or TRBD2 (5 bases each). V shed 5 bases and J shed 6 bases, with 16 bases lying between them. Per germline, CDR1 SGHTA and CDR2 FQGNSA. The length of the CDR3 is 14 residues.